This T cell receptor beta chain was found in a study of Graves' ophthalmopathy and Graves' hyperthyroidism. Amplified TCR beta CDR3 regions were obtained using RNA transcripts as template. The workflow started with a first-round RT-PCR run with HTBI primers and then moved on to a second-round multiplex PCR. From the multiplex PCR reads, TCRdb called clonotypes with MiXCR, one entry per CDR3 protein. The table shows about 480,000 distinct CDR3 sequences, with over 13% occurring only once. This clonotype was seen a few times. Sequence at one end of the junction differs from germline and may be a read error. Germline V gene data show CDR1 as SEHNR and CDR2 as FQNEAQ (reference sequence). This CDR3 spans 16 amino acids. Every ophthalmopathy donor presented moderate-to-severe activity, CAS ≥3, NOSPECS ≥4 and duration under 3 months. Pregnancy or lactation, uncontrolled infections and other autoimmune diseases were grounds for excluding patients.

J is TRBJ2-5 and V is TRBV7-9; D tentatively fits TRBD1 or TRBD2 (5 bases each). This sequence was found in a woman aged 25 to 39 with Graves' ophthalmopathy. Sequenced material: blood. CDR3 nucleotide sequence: TGTGCCAGCAGCTCAACGGGTTTCGAGGGGCAAGAGACCAAGTACTTC. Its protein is CASSSTGFEGQETKYF.